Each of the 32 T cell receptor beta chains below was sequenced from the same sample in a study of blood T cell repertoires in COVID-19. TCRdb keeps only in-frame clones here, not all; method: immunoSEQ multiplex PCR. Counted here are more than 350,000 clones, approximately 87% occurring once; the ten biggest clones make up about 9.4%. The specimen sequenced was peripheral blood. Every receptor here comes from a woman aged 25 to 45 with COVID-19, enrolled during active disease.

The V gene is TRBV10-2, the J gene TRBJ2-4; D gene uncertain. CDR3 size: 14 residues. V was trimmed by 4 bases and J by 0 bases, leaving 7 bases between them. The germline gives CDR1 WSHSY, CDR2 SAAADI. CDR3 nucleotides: TGCGCCAGCAGTGGTTATCTAGCCAAAAACATTCAGTACTTC. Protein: CASSGYLAKNIQYF.

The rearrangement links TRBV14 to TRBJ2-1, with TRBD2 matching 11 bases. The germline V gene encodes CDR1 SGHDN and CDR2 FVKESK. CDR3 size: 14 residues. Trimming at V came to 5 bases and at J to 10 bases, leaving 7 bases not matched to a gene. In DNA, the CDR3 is TGTGCCAGCAGCGTACTAGCGGGAGTCAACGAGCAGTTCTTC. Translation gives CASSVLAGVNEQFF. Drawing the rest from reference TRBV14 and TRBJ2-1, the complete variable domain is EAGVTQFPSHSVIEKGQTVTLRCDPISGHDNLYWYRRVMGKEIKFLLHFVKESKQDESGMPNNRFLAERTGGTYSTLKVQPAELEDSGVYFCASSVLAGVNEQFFGPGTRLTVL.

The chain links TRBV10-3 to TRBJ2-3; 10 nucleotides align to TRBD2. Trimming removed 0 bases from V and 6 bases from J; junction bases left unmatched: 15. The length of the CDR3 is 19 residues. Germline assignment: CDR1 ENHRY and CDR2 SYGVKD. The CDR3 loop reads CAISESKIRLAGELDTQYF. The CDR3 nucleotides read TGTGCCATCAGTGAGTCGAAGATACGGCTAGCGGGAGAATTGGATACGCAGTATTTT.

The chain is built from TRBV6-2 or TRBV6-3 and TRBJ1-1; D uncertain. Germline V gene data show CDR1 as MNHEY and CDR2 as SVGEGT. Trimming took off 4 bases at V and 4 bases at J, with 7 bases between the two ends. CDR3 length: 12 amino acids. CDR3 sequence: CASSSYPTEAFF. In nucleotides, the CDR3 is TGTGCCAGCAGTTCTTATCCCACTGAAGCTTTCTTT.

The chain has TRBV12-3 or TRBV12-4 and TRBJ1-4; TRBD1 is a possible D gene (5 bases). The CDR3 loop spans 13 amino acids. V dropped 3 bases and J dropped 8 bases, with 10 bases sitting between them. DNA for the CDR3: TGTGCCAGCAGTTTTACAGGTAGCGAAAAACTGTTTTTT. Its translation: CASSFTGSEKLFF.

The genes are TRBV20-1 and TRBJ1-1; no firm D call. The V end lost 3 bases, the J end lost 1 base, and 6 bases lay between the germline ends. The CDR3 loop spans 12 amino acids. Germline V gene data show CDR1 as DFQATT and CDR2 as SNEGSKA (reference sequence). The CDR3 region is CSASPQNTEAFF. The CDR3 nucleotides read TGCAGTGCTAGTCCCCAGAACACTGAAGCTTTCTTT.

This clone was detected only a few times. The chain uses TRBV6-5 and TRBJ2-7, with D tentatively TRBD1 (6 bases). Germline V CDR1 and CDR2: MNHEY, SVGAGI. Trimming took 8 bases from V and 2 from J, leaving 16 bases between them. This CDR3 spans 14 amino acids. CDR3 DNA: TGTGCCAGCCCCTCCCCGACAGGTACCTACGAGCAGTACTTC. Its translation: CASPSPTGTYEQYF.

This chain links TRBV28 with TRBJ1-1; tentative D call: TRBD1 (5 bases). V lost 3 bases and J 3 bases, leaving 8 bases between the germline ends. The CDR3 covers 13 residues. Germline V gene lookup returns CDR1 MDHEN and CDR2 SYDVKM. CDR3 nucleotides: TGTGCCAGCAGTTTTACGGGGGACACTGAAGCTTTCTTT. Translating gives CASSFTGDTEAFF.

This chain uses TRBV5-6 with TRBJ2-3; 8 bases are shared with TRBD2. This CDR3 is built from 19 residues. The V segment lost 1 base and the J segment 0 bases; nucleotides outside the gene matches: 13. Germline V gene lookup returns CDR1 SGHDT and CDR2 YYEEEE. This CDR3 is CASSLSRFAGGHSTDTQYF. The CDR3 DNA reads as TGTGCCAGCAGCTTGTCTCGGTTTGCGGGAGGACACAGCACAGATACGCAGTATTTT.

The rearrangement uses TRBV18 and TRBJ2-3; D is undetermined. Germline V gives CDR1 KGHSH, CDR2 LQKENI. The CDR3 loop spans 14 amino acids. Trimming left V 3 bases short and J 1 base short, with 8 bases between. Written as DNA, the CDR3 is TGTGCCAGCTCACCCACTCTGGGCACAGATACGCAGTATTTT. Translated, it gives CASSPTLGTDTQYF.

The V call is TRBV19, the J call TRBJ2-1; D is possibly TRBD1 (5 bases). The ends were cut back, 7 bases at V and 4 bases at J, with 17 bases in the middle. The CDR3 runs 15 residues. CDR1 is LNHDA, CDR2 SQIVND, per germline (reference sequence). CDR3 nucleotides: TGTGCCAGTACCCTGGACAAGAGACAATACAATGAGCAGTTCTTC. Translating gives CASTLDKRQYNEQFF.

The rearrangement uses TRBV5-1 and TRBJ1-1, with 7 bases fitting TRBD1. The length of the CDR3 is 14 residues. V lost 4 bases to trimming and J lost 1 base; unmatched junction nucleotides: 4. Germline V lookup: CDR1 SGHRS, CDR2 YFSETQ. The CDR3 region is CASSLGQSNTEAFF. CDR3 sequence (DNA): TGCGCCAGCAGCCTGGGACAGTCGAACACTGAAGCTTTCTTT.

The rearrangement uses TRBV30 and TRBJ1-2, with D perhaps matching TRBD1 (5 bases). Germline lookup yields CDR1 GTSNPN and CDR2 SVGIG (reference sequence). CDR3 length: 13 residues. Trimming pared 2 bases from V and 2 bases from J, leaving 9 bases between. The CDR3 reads CAWSQQANYGYTF. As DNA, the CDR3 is TGTGCCTGGAGTCAACAGGCGAACTATGGCTACACCTTC.

The CDR3 DNA follows: TGTGCCAGCAGCTTAGGGTACGGGAATGAGCAGTTCTTC. Residues: CASSLGYGNEQFF. The V and J genes are TRBV7-9 and TRBJ2-1; D remains ambiguous. V was clipped by 1 base and J by 7 bases, with 8 bases between them. CDR3 size: 13 residues. Looked up from germline, CDR1 is SEHNR and CDR2 is FQNEAQ (reference sequence).

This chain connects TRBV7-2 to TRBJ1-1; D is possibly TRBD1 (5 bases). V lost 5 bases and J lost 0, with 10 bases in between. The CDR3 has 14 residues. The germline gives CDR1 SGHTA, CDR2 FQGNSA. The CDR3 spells CASSPWGMNTEAFF. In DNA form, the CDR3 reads TGTGCCAGCAGCCCCTGGGGCATGAACACTGAAGCTTTCTTT.

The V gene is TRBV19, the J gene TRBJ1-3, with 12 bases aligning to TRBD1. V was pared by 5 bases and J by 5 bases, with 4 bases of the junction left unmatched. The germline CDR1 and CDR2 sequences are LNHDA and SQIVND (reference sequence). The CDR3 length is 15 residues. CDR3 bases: TGTGCCAGTAGTCCCGGGACAGGGGGCCGAAACACCATATATTTT. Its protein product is CASSPGTGGRNTIYF.

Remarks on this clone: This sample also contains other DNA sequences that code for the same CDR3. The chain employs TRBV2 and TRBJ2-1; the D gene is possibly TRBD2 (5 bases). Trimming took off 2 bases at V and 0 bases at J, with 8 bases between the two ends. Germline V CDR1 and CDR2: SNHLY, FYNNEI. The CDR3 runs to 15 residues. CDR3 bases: TGTGCCAGCAGTGAACGGGGTAGCTCCTACAATGAGCAGTTCTTC. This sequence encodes CASSERGSSYNEQFF.

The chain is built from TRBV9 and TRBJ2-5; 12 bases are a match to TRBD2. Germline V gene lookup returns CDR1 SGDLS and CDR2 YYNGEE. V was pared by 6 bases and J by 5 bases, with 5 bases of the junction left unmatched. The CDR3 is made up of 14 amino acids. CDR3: CASTRTSGKETQYF. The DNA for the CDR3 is TGTGCCAGCACCCGGACTAGCGGGAAGGAGACCCAGTACTTC.

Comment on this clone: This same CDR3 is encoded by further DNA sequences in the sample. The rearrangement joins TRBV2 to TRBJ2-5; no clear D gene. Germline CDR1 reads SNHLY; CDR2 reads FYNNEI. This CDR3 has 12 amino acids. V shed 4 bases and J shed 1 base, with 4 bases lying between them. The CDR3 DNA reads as TGTGCCAGCAGTGCGGGCCAAGAGACCCAGTACTTC. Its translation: CASSAGQETQYF.

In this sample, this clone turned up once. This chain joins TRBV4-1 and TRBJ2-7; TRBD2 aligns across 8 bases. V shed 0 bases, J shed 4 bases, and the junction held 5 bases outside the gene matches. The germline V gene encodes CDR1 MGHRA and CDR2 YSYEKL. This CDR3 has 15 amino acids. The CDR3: CASSQEGLARYEQYF. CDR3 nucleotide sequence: TGCGCCAGCAGCCAAGAAGGACTAGCAAGATACGAGCAGTACTTC.

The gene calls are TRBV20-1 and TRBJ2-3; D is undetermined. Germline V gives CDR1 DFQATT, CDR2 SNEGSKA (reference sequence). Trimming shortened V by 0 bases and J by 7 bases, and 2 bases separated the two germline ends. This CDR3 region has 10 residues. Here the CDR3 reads CSARDNTQYF. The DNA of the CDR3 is TGCAGTGCTAGAGACAATACGCAGTATTTT.

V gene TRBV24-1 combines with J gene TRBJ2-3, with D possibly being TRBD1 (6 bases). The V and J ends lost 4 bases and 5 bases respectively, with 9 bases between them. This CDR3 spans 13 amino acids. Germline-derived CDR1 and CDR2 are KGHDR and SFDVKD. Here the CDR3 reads CATSDPGVDTQYF. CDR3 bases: TGTGCCACCAGTGACCCAGGGGTAGATACGCAGTATTTT.

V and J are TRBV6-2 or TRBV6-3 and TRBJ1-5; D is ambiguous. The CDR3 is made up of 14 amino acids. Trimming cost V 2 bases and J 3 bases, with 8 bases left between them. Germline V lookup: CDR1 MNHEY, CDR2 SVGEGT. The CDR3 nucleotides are TGTGCCAGCAGTTACGTGGGCCCCAATCAGCCCCAGCATTTT. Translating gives CASSYVGPNQPQHF.

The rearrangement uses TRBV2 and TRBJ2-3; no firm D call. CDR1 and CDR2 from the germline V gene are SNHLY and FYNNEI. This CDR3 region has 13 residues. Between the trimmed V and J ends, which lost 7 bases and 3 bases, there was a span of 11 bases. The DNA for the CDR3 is TGTGCCAGCAAAAGCGCGGTGACAGATACGCAGTATTTT. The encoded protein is CASKSAVTDTQYF.

CDR3 amino acids: CAWSVDILGQPQHF. CDR3 DNA: TGTGCCTGGAGTGTAGACATTCTCGGTCAGCCCCAGCATTTT. The chain joins TRBV30 to TRBJ1-5; D unresolved. CDR3 length: 14 amino acids. Germline assignment: CDR1 GTSNPN and CDR2 SVGIG (reference sequence). The V end lost 0 bases, the J end lost 6 bases, and 12 bases lay between the germline ends.

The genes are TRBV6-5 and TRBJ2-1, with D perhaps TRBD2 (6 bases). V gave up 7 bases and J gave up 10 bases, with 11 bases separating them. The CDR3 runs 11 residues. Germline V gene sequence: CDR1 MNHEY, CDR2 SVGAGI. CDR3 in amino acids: CASTKAGEQFF. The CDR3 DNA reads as TGTGCCAGCACCAAGGCGGGGGAGCAGTTCTTC.

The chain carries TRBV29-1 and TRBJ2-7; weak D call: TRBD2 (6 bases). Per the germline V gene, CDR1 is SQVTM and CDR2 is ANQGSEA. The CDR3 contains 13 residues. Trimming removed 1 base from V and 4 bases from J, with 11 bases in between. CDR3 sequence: CSVEGRDIYEQYF. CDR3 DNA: TGCAGCGTTGAAGGGCGGGATATTTACGAGCAGTACTTC.

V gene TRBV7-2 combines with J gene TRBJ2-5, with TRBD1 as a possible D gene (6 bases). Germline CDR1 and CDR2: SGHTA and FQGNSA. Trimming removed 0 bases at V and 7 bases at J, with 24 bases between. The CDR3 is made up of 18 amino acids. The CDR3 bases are TGTGCCAGCAGCTTAGCGATGGGCAGGGGTGGCGATTTAGGGACCCAGTACTTC. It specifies CASSLAMGRGGDLGTQYF.

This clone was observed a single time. This CDR3 reads CSVEVAGGFYEQYF. The DNA for the CDR3 is TGCAGCGTTGAAGTAGCGGGAGGTTTCTACGAGCAGTACTTC. The V call is TRBV29-1, the J call TRBJ2-7; 10 nucleotides align to TRBD2. The CDR3 totals 14 residues. CDR1 and CDR2 (germline): SQVTM, ANQGSEA. Trimming cost V 1 base and J 3 bases; bases outside gene matches: 3.

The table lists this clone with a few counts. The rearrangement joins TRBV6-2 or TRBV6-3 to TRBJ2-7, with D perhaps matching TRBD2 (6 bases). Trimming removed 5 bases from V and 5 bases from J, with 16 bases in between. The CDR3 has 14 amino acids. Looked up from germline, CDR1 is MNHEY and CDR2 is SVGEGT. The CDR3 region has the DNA TGTGCCAGCAGTGTTAGCGGACCCACCGACGAGCAGTACTTC. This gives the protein CASSVSGPTDEQYF.

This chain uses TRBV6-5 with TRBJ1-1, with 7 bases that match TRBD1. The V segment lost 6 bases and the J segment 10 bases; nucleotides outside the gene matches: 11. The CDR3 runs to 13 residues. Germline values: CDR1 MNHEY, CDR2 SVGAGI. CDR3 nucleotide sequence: TGTGCCAGCAGGCCGACAGGGATGTTGGGAGCTTTCTTT. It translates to CASRPTGMLGAFF.

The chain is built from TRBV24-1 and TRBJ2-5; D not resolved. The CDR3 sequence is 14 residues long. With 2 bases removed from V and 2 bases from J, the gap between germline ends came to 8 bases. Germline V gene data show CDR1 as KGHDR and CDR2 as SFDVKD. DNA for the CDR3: TGTGCCACCAGTGATTCTCCAGGACAAGAGACCCAGTACTTC. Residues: CATSDSPGQETQYF.